A selection of T cell receptor beta chains follows, all from one sample in a study of blood T cell repertoires in COVID-19. Clones were read by immunoSEQ multiplex PCR, and TCRdb kept only the in-frame ones, dropping some. The data show approximately 200,000 clones, with 75% to 90% seen just once and 3% to 3.5% held by the top ten. What was sequenced was PBMCs or T cells enriched from blood (not recorded which). Receptor source: a woman aged 18-29 years in a cohort exposed to, infected with or recovered from COVID-19 (not recorded which). Each CDR3 is given with its conserved first and last residue. The D gene is left open where the match is weak. A clone size is listed for some rows: how often the clone was seen (once, few, many), or a class if it is expanded.

NA,TRBV28,TRBD1,TRBJ1-1,CASSLTTGYTEAFF,TGTGCCAGCAGTTTAACGACAGGGTATACTGAAGCTTTCTTT
NA,TRBV5-4,NA,TRBJ2-1,CASSSGGPSDNEQFF,TGTGCCAGCAGCTCGGGCGGGCCGTCGGACAATGAGCAGTTCTTC
NA,TRBV7-2,TRBD2,TRBJ2-7,CASSQATSGLSYEQYF,TGTGCCAGCAGCCAAGCTACTAGCGGTCTCTCCTACGAGCAGTACTTC
NA,TRBV2,TRBD1,TRBJ1-6,CASGQGSSYNSPLHF,TGTGCCAGCGGACAGGGAAGCTCCTATAATTCACCCCTCCACTTT
NA,TRBV3-1/TRBV3-2,NA,TRBJ1-1,CASTHIENTEAFF,TGTGCCAGCACCCATATAGAGAACACTGAAGCTTTCTTT
NA,TRBV11-2,NA,TRBJ2-2,CASSSTGLPSGELFF,TGTGCCAGCAGCTCAACGGGACTCCCCTCCGGGGAGCTGTTTTTT
NA,TRBV5-1,TRBD1,TRBJ1-6,CASSLTGTGEYPGYNSPLHF,TGCGCCAGCAGCTTGACCGGGACAGGGGAATATCCCGGCTATAATTCACCCCTCCACTTT
NA,TRBV25-1,TRBD1,TRBJ1-6,CASSERDRASWGSPLHF,TGTGCCAGCAGTGAACGAGACAGGGCGAGCTGGGGTTCACCCCTCCACTTT
NA,TRBV29-1,NA,TRBJ2-3,CSARLEWGTDTQYF,TGCAGCGCTCGACTAGAGTGGGGCACAGATACGCAGTATTTT
many,TRBV5-4,NA,TRBJ2-7,CASSLVGALEQYF,TGTGCCAGCAGCTTGGTGGGCGCCCTCGAGCAGTACTTC
NA,TRBV6-2/TRBV6-3,NA,TRBJ1-2,CASSYAGARQVSYGYTF,TGTGCCAGCAGTTACGCAGGGGCCCGACAGGTCTCTTATGGCTACACCTTC
NA,TRBV3-1/TRBV3-2,NA,TRBJ1-6,CASSQVHGNNSPLHF,TGTGCCAGCAGCCAAGTACACGGGAATAATTCACCCCTCCACTTT
NA,TRBV5-4,TRBD1,TRBJ1-2,CASSLDPGRGALGYGYTF,TGTGCCAGCAGCTTGGACCCAGGCAGGGGGGCACTCGGCTATGGCTACACCTTC
NA,TRBV7-2,NA,TRBJ2-1,CASSSGPGSSYNEQFF,TGTGCCAGCAGCTCTGGTCCGGGGAGCTCCTACAATGAGCAGTTCTTC
NA,TRBV6-2/TRBV6-3,NA,TRBJ2-1,CASSYSGEDNEQFF,TGTGCCAGCAGTTATTCCGGCGAGGACAATGAGCAGTTCTTC
few,TRBV6-2/TRBV6-3,NA,TRBJ1-2,CASSRPGNGYTF,TGTGCCAGCAGTCGCCCAGGGAACGGCTACACCTTC